The next 28 T cell receptor beta chains were all read from a single sample in a study of blood T cell repertoires in COVID-19. The data were produced by immunoSEQ multiplex PCR, yet TCRdb's version contains in-frame clones alone and is incomplete. The sample shows under 200,000 clones, around 89% of them seen only once. The sequenced sample was PBMCs or T cells enriched from blood (not recorded which). The receptors shown here come from a woman under 30 who had recovered from COVID-19.

This clone occurred once. CDR3 sequence: CAWSGSTTSTDTQYF. The CDR3 DNA reads as TGTGCCTGGAGTGGCTCGACTACTAGCACAGATACGCAGTATTTT. V is TRBV30 and J is TRBJ2-3, with a weak D call TRBD2 (5 bases). Germline lookup yields CDR1 GTSNPN and CDR2 SVGIG (reference sequence). V was clipped by 1 base and J by 0 bases, with 11 bases between them. The CDR3 runs to 15 residues.

This clone turned up a few times. The CDR3 bases are TGCGCCAGCAGCGCTAGCGGGAACGCCAATGAGCAGTTCTTC. It encodes CASSASGNANEQFF. V usage is TRBV5-1 and J usage is TRBJ2-1, with TRBD2 identical over 9 bases. Germline V gene data show CDR1 as SGHRS and CDR2 as YFSETQ. The V and J ends lost 4 bases and 6 bases, in that order; junction bases with no gene match: 5. The CDR3 sequence is 14 residues long.

The chain joins TRBV4-2 to TRBJ2-3; TRBD2 matches at 10 bases. The germline V gene encodes CDR1 LGHNA and CDR2 YNFKEQ. The CDR3 is made up of 16 amino acids. Losses at the gene ends were 3 bases for V and 3 bases for J; bases not matched to a gene: 6. The CDR3, as DNA: TGTGCCAGCAGCCACCTAGCGGGAGTGGTAACAGATACGCAGTATTTT. Translating gives CASSHLAGVVTDTQYF.

The rearrangement joins TRBV19 to TRBJ2-2; TRBD1 is a possible D gene (5 bases). The CDR3 runs 12 residues. With 5 bases removed from V and 6 bases from J, the gap between germline ends came to 7 bases. Per the germline V gene, CDR1 is LNHDA and CDR2 is SQIVND (reference sequence). Written as DNA, the CDR3 is TGTGCCAGTAGTGTCAGGGCCGGGGAGCTGTTTTTT. The encoded protein is CASSVRAGELFF. The whole variable domain, filled in from reference TRBV19 and TRBJ2-2, reads DGGITQSPKYLFRKEGQNVTLSCEQNLNHDAMYWYRQDPGQGLRLIYYSQIVNDFQKGDIAEGYSVSREKKESFPLTVTSAQKNPTAFYLCASSVRAGELFFGEGSRLTVL.

As DNA, the CDR3 is TGTGCCAGCAGCTCAAATCAGCCCCAGCATTTT. This gives the protein CASSSNQPQHF. This chain links TRBV5-8 with TRBJ1-5, with no clear D. Trimming took off 3 bases at V and 4 bases at J, with 2 bases between the two ends. CDR1 and CDR2 from the germline V gene are SGHTS and YDEGEE. This CDR3 region has 11 residues.

The genes are TRBV28 and TRBJ2-7; 7 nucleotides line up with TRBD2. The germline gives CDR1 MDHEN, CDR2 SYDVKM. The CDR3 is 13 residues long. V shed 6 bases, J shed 1 base, and the junction held 3 bases outside the gene matches. CDR3 sequence reads: CASRPGLSYEQYF. DNA of the CDR3: TGTGCCAGCAGACCGGGACTATCCTACGAGCAGTACTTC.

This clone was observed a single time. The chain employs TRBV7-2 and TRBJ2-5; D possibly corresponds to TRBD2 (6 bases). There are 13 residues in the CDR3. Germline CDR1 is SGHTA and CDR2 is FQGNSA. Trimming pared 8 bases from V and 5 bases from J, leaving 15 bases between. CDR3 residues: CASLRRAGETQYF. The CDR3 DNA reads as TGTGCCAGCCTACGGAGGGCCGGGGAGACCCAGTACTTC.

CDR3 coding DNA: TGTGCCAGCAGCTTAGCGCCGGGACAGGGGGCCTACGAGCAGTACTTC. The encoded protein is CASSLAPGQGAYEQYF. The chain uses TRBV7-8 and TRBJ2-7; 11 nucleotides agree with TRBD1. Germline V CDR1 and CDR2: SGHVS, FQNEAQ. This CDR3 has 16 amino acids. V trimming: 0 bases; J trimming: 2 bases; junction bases outside the gene matches: 3.

The V and J genes are TRBV30 and TRBJ1-5; perhaps TRBD1 as D (6 bases). The length of the CDR3 is 15 residues. From germline, CDR1 is GTSNPN and CDR2 SVGIG (reference sequence). The V and J ends lost 1 base and 7 bases respectively, with 17 bases between them. CDR3 sequence reads: CAWSGSDSLRQPQHF. DNA for the CDR3: TGTGCCTGGAGTGGCTCGGACAGTCTGAGACAGCCCCAGCATTTT.

The rearrangement joins TRBV5-1 to TRBJ1-4; D is unclear. The ends were cut back, 5 bases at V and 6 bases at J, with 14 bases in the middle. Germline lookup yields CDR1 SGHRS and CDR2 YFSETQ. CDR3 size: 14 residues. The CDR3, as DNA: TGCGCCAGCAGACTGACGGGTCCCCATGAAAAACTGTTTTTT. Protein: CASRLTGPHEKLFF.

The rearrangement uses TRBV4-1 and TRBJ2-7, with D possibly matching TRBD2 (5 bases). The CDR3 sequence is 15 residues long. V lost 1 base to trimming and J lost 3 bases, with 13 bases between them. Germline CDR1 and CDR2: MGHRA and YSYEKL. In DNA form, the CDR3 reads TGCGCCAGCAGCCAAGTTTATGTGAGGGACTACGAGCAGTACTTC. It codes for CASSQVYVRDYEQYF.

The chain employs TRBV5-1 and TRBJ2-5, with TRBD1 identical over 7 bases. The CDR3 has 14 residues. V shed 0 bases and J 3 bases; nucleotides not matched to a gene: 2. Germline loops: CDR1 SGHRS, CDR2 YFSETQ. The DNA for the CDR3 is TGCGCCAGCAGCTTGGCGGGACAGAAAGAGACCCAGTACTTC. It encodes CASSLAGQKETQYF.

The chain combines TRBV27 with TRBJ1-5; D is possibly TRBD1 (6 bases). The CDR3 sequence is 15 residues long. V was pared by 3 bases and J by 4 bases, with 13 bases between. Germline V lookup: CDR1 MNHEY, CDR2 SMNVEV (reference sequence). CDR3 coding DNA: TGTGCCAGCAGTTTGCTGTTCAGGGGTAATCAGCCCCAGCATTTT. It translates to CASSLLFRGNQPQHF.

The V gene is TRBV4-1, the J gene TRBJ2-7, with D possibly matching TRBD1 (5 bases). CDR1 and CDR2 (germline): MGHRA, YSYEKL. V was trimmed by 2 bases and J by 7 bases, leaving 9 bases between them. There are 12 residues in the CDR3. The CDR3 DNA sequence: TGCGCCAGCAGCCAAATAGGGGTTGAGCAGTACTTC. This sequence encodes CASSQIGVEQYF.

The chain carries TRBV18 and TRBJ2-7; TRBD1 aligns across 7 bases. From germline, CDR1 is KGHSH and CDR2 LQKENI. J was trimmed by 4 bases and V by 2 bases; bases with no gene match: 5. This CDR3 spans 14 amino acids. CDR3 sequence (DNA): TGTGCCAGCTCACCATCGACAGGGCGGTACGAGCAGTACTTC. Its protein product is CASSPSTGRYEQYF.

This clone was seen a single time. The chain employs TRBV7-9 and TRBJ2-1; 16 bases agree with TRBD2. The CDR3 has 16 amino acids. Looked up from germline, CDR1 is SEHNR and CDR2 is FQNEAQ (reference sequence). The V gene end was trimmed by 5 bases and the J gene end by 8 bases; junction bases not matched to a gene: 6. CDR3 DNA sequence: TGTGCCAGCAGCCCCCAGGGACTAGCGGGAGGGTATGAGCAGTTCTTC. Protein product: CASSPQGLAGGYEQFF. Full variable domain (remainder filled in from reference TRBV7-9 and TRBJ2-1): DTGVSQNPRHKITKRGQNVTFRCDPISEHNRLYWYRQTLGQGPEFLTYFQNEAQLEKSRLLSDRFSAERPKGSFSTLEIQRTEQGDSAMYLCASSPQGLAGGYEQFFGPGTRLTVL.

This clone was observed a handful of times. The J gene is TRBJ1-6, the V gene TRBV18, with D possibly being TRBD1 (6 bases). Trimming removed 1 base at V and 5 bases at J, with 9 bases between. The CDR3 loop spans 15 amino acids. The V gene's germline CDR1 is KGHSH and CDR2 LQKENI. CDR3 sequence: CASSPRTVDNSPLHF. The CDR3 DNA follows: TGTGCCAGCTCACCACGGACAGTAGATAATTCACCCCTCCACTTT.

This chain links TRBV24-1 with TRBJ2-2, with 9 bases identical to TRBD1. Germline V lookup: CDR1 KGHDR, CDR2 SFDVKD. There are 12 residues in the CDR3. The V gene end was trimmed by 10 bases and the J gene end by 4 bases; junction bases not matched to a gene: 0. CDR3 sequence reads: CATGQGTGELFF. The CDR3 nucleotides are TGTGCCACGGGACAGGGCACCGGGGAGCTGTTTTTT.

The genes are TRBV30 and TRBJ2-7; a possible D gene is TRBD1 (5 bases). CDR3 length: 12 residues. V gave up 2 bases and J gave up 2 bases, with 7 bases separating them. Per germline, CDR1 GTSNPN and CDR2 SVGIG (reference sequence). The CDR3 is CAWSQGTYEQYF. Here the CDR3 DNA reads TGTGCCTGGAGTCAGGGAACCTACGAGCAGTACTTC.

V and J are TRBV3-1 (or the pseudogene TRBV3-2) and TRBJ2-3; 14 nucleotides line up with TRBD2. The CDR3 sequence is 17 residues long. The V gene end was trimmed by 1 base and the J gene end by 3 bases; junction bases not matched to a gene: 3. The germline V gene has CDR1 LGHDT and CDR2 YNNKEL (reference sequence). CDR3 amino acids: CASSQGLAGGRTDTQYF. Written as DNA, the CDR3 is TGTGCCAGCAGCCAAGGACTAGCGGGAGGGCGAACAGATACGCAGTATTTT.

The V call is TRBV7-9, the J call TRBJ2-3, with 8 bases identical to TRBD1. The CDR3 is made up of 16 amino acids. Per the germline V gene, CDR1 is SEHNR and CDR2 is FQNEAQ (reference sequence). V lost 5 bases and J lost 0; bases outside the gene matches: 7. The CDR3 nucleotides read TGTGCCAGCAGCCAGGGGGCTAGCCGAAGCACAGATACGCAGTATTTT. This gives the protein CASSQGASRSTDTQYF.

The gene calls are TRBV18 and TRBJ2-1, with 12 bases matching TRBD1. The J segment lost 8 bases and the V segment lost 5 bases, leaving 7 bases of the junction unmatched. The length of the CDR3 is 15 residues. Germline-derived CDR1 and CDR2 are KGHSH and LQKENI. CDR3 in DNA: TGTGCCAGCTCAATAGCGGGACAGGGGGCGTATGAGCAGTTCTTC. This translates into CASSIAGQGAYEQFF. Full variable domain (missing parts from reference TRBV18 and TRBJ2-1): NAGVMQNPRHLVRRRGQEARLRCSPMKGHSHVYWYRQLPEEGLKFMVYLQKENIIDESGMPKERFSAEFPKEGPSILRIQQVVRGDSAAYFCASSIAGQGAYEQFFGPGTRLTVL.

The chain joins TRBV28 to TRBJ2-5; 8 positions agree with TRBD2. The V segment lost 6 bases and the J segment 2 bases; nucleotides outside the gene matches: 8. The CDR3 loop spans 15 amino acids. Germline CDR1 and CDR2: MDHEN and SYDVKM. The CDR3 spells CASRSAGEGQETQYF. DNA for the CDR3: TGTGCCAGCAGGTCAGCGGGAGAGGGGCAAGAGACCCAGTACTTC.

The chain recombines TRBV7-2 with TRBJ2-5, with 8 bases matching TRBD2. The germline gives CDR1 SGHTA, CDR2 FQGNSA. With 4 bases clipped from V and 5 bases from J, the junction kept 9 bases outside the gene matches. The CDR3 has 15 residues. The CDR3 sequence is CASSSQGLETETQYF. In nucleotides, the CDR3 is TGTGCCAGCAGCTCCCAGGGACTAGAAACGGAGACCCAGTACTTC.

The genes are TRBV7-2 and TRBJ2-5; no clear D gene. CDR1 and CDR2 from the germline V gene are SGHTA and FQGNSA. V lost 2 bases and J lost 3, with 13 bases in between. CDR3 length: 15 residues. The CDR3 DNA reads as TGTGCCAGCAGCTTAAGGTCAGGAATTAAAGAGACCCAGTACTTC. Encoded protein: CASSLRSGIKETQYF.

The chain joins TRBV7-2 to TRBJ2-2, with 13 bases identical to TRBD2. This CDR3 has 17 amino acids. Germline V gene lookup returns CDR1 SGHTA and CDR2 FQGNSA. J was trimmed by 0 bases and V by 5 bases; bases with no gene match: 3. CDR3 sequence reads: CASSHGTSGTNTGELFF. The CDR3 coding sequence is TGTGCCAGCAGCCACGGGACTAGCGGGACGAACACCGGGGAGCTGTTTTTT.

CDR3 sequence: CASTGLAGGYNEQFF. In DNA form, the CDR3 reads TGTGCCAGCACGGGACTAGCGGGAGGGTACAATGAGCAGTTCTTC. V usage is TRBV28 and J usage is TRBJ2-1; 16 nucleotides line up with TRBD2. Germline CDR1 and CDR2: MDHEN and SYDVKM. The CDR3 totals 15 residues. V was pared by 7 bases and J by 4 bases, with 1 base of the junction left unmatched. The whole variable domain, filled in from reference TRBV28 and TRBJ2-1, reads DVKVTQSSRYLVKRTGEKVFLECVQDMDHENMFWYRQDPGLGLRLIYFSYDVKMKEKGDIPEGYSVSREKKERFSLILESASTNQTSMYLCASTGLAGGYNEQFFGPGTRLTVL.

This clone appeared once. The V call is TRBV30, the J call TRBJ2-7; no definite D call. CDR3 size: 15 residues. Germline V gene sequence: CDR1 GTSNPN, CDR2 SVGIG (reference sequence). The V end lost 0 bases, the J end lost 2 bases, and 14 bases lay between the germline ends. This CDR3 is CAWSVMRLDTYEQYF. The CDR3 region has the DNA TGTGCCTGGAGTGTAATGCGTTTAGACACCTACGAGCAGTACTTC.